These 5 T cell receptor beta chains share one sample of origin, sequenced in a study of fetal regulatory T cell absence and autoimmunity. Sequencing used immunoSEQ multiplex PCR; TCRdb keeps in-frame clones, though not all of them. The table has 95,000 to 100,000 clones, about two thirds seen once. The sample was pancreas tissue. The receptor set was obtained from a male donor with IPEX syndrome.

The chain employs TRBV5-5 and TRBJ2-7; 9 nucleotides line up with TRBD1. Germline V gives CDR1 SGHKS, CDR2 YYEKEE (reference sequence). The CDR3 runs to 15 residues. With 3 bases clipped from V and 4 bases from J, the junction kept 8 bases outside the gene matches. CDR3 coding DNA: TGTGCCAGCAGCTGGGACAGGGCCCCCCTTTACGAGCAGTACTTC. It specifies CASSWDRAPLYEQYF.

The V gene is TRBV7-2, the J gene TRBJ1-2; 10 bases are shared with TRBD1. With 2 bases clipped from V and 8 bases from J, the junction kept 5 bases outside the gene matches. Germline-derived CDR1 and CDR2 are SGHTA and FQGNSA. This CDR3 is 14 amino acids long. CDR3 amino acids: CASSLKRQGAGYTF. DNA for the CDR3: TGTGCCAGCAGCTTAAAGAGACAGGGGGCAGGCTACACCTTC.

The genes are TRBV11-2 and TRBJ2-1; the D gene is possibly TRBD2 (5 bases). CDR3 size: 16 residues. V gave up 6 bases and J gave up 4 bases, with 19 bases separating them. Germline CDR1 is SGHAT and CDR2 is FQNNGV. This CDR3 reads CASRSKLGWDYNEQFF. CDR3 DNA sequence: TGTGCCAGCAGATCTAAACTAGGGTGGGATTACAATGAGCAGTTCTTC.

DNA for the CDR3: TGTGCCAGTAGGCCAGCGGGCAATGAGCAGTTCTTC. This codes for CASRPAGNEQFF. The V and J genes are TRBV28 and TRBJ2-1; tentative D call: TRBD2 (6 bases). Trimming pared 9 bases from V and 6 bases from J, leaving 12 bases between. The CDR3 has 12 residues. The germline CDR1 and CDR2 sequences are MDHEN and SYDVKM.

V usage is TRBV7-2 and J usage is TRBJ2-5; TRBD2 matches at 16 bases. This CDR3 is 16 amino acids long. CDR1 and CDR2 from the germline V gene are SGHTA and FQGNSA. The V gene end was trimmed by 4 bases and the J gene end by 5 bases; junction bases not matched to a gene: 4. The CDR3 spells CASSWGLAGGPETQYF. For the CDR3, the DNA is TGTGCCAGCAGCTGGGGACTAGCGGGGGGGCCGGAGACCCAGTACTTC.